Below, 17 T cell receptor beta chains from the same sample are listed, as sequenced in a study of T cells after yellow fever vaccination. Each CDR3 protein is one row after TCRdb ran MiXCR on the 5' RACE reads. The sample records 300,000 to 350,000 distinct CDR3 sequences, about 10% being singletons. This sample comprised CD4+ T cells sorted from PBMCs, obtained 45 days after the yellow fever booster vaccination. Receptors originate from a man aged 18 to 30 who received the YFV17D yellow fever vaccine.

This clonotype showed up many times. V usage is TRBV9 and J usage is TRBJ2-7, with 11 positions matching TRBD2. CDR1 and CDR2 from the germline V gene are SGDLS and YYNGEE. Trimming at V came to 0 bases and at J to 4 bases, leaving 9 bases not matched to a gene. The CDR3 runs to 17 residues. The CDR3 is CASSVAGTSGAMYEQYF. The CDR3 bases are TGTGCCAGCAGCGTAGCCGGGACTAGCGGTGCGATGTACGAGCAGTACTTC.

This clonotype has only a few counts. This rearrangement joins TRBV18 to TRBJ2-5; 8 positions agree with TRBD2. There are 15 residues in the CDR3. The V and J ends lost 3 bases and 4 bases, in that order; junction bases with no gene match: 7. Germline CDR1 KGHSH, CDR2 LQKENI. The CDR3 spells CASSPRGGQRETQYF. CDR3 DNA: TGTGCCAGCTCACCTCGGGGGGGCCAGAGAGAGACCCAGTACTTC.

The genes are TRBV7-9 and TRBJ1-4, with a tentative D call TRBD1 (5 bases). The V end lost 1 base, the J end lost 5 bases, and 14 bases lay between the germline ends. CDR1 is SEHNR, CDR2 FQNEAQ, per germline (reference sequence). This CDR3 region has 16 residues. CDR3 protein: CASSLVGRAGNEKLFF. CDR3 DNA sequence: TGTGCCAGCAGCTTAGTGGGCCGGGCAGGGAATGAAAAACTGTTTTTT.

This clonotype was counted a few times. V and J are TRBV5-1 and TRBJ1-1; D is undetermined. Trimming stripped 4 bases from V and 4 bases from J, with 14 bases between. The CDR3 runs to 14 residues. Germline V gene sequence: CDR1 SGHRS, CDR2 YFSETQ. CDR3 sequence (DNA): TGCGCCAGCAGCCTCGGAGCGGGTATCACTGAAGCTTTCTTT. Protein product: CASSLGAGITEAFF.

This clonotype turned up a few times. The V and J genes are TRBV7-2 and TRBJ2-3; the match to TRBD1 covers 8 bases. The CDR3 is 15 amino acids. Per germline, CDR1 SGHTA and CDR2 FQGNSA. V gave up 5 bases and J gave up 6 bases; unmatched junction bases: 10. As DNA, the CDR3 is TGTGCCAGCAGCCCAATGGGACAGGAGGGGGATACGCAGTATTTT. It translates to CASSPMGQEGDTQYF.

The V gene is TRBV10-3, the J gene TRBJ2-3, with 12 bases fitting TRBD2. V dropped 9 bases and J dropped 5; count of bases not matched to a gene: 0. The CDR3 runs to 12 residues. The germline CDR1 and CDR2 sequences are ENHRY and SYGVKD. The chain's CDR3 is CAMTSGGDTQYF. CDR3 in DNA: TGTGCCATGACTAGCGGGGGAGATACGCAGTATTTT.

This chain uses TRBV28 with TRBJ1-2, with 8 bases fitting TRBD1. The ends lost 6 bases at V and 2 bases at J; junction bases unmatched: 5. CDR1 MDHEN and CDR2 SYDVKM come from the germline V gene. The CDR3 extends over 14 amino acids. For the CDR3, the DNA is TGTGCCAGCAGATGGGGGGACAGGAACTATGGCTACACCTTC. Its protein product is CASRWGDRNYGYTF.

J is TRBJ2-1 and V is TRBV11-3, with 8 bases identical to TRBD2. This CDR3 is 14 amino acids long. V dropped 3 bases and J dropped 8; count of bases not matched to a gene: 6. Germline lookup yields CDR1 SGHNT and CDR2 YENEEA. The CDR3 sequence is CASSFGGTRDEQFF. In nucleotides, the CDR3 is TGTGCCAGCAGCTTCGGGGGGACTAGGGATGAGCAGTTCTTC.

CDR3 coding DNA: TGCAGTGCTGGAGGGGGCCCTGGGGCCAACGTCCTGACTTTC. This sequence encodes CSAGGGPGANVLTF. The gene calls are TRBV20-1 and TRBJ2-6; a possible D gene is TRBD1 (7 bases). Germline-derived CDR1 and CDR2 are DFQATT and SNEGSKA (reference sequence). There are 14 residues in the CDR3. The V and J ends lost 5 bases and 2 bases respectively, with 10 bases between them.

This clonotype was detected ten times or more. The chain has TRBV7-9 and TRBJ2-3, with no clear D. Germline CDR1 is SEHNR and CDR2 is FQNEAQ (reference sequence). The CDR3 loop spans 10 amino acids. Trimming stripped 8 bases from V and 1 base from J, with 1 base between. The DNA of the CDR3 is TGTGCCAGCGGCACAGATACGCAGTATTTT. Protein sequence: CASGTDTQYF.

This clonotype showed up many times. The V and J genes are TRBV14 and TRBJ2-5; TRBD2 matches at 10 bases. The CDR3 extends over 16 amino acids. The V gene's germline CDR1 is SGHDN and CDR2 FVKESK. The trim removed 4 bases at V and 5 bases at J, leaving 10 bases unmatched. The CDR3 coding sequence is TGTGCCAGCAGCCCCTTGAGAGCGGGGGGGTACGAGACCCAGTACTTC. It translates to CASSPLRAGGYETQYF.

The chain joins TRBV6-1 to TRBJ1-2; D perhaps matches TRBD1 (6 bases). The CDR3 sequence is 13 residues long. The V gene's germline CDR1 is MNHNS and CDR2 SASEGT. Trimming left V 3 bases short and J 12 bases short, with 17 bases between. CDR3 in amino acids: CASSEDGTPDHTF. Written as DNA, the CDR3 is TGTGCCAGCAGTGAGGACGGGACACCCGATCACACCTTC.

This clonotype was counted a few times. This chain joins TRBV12-3 or TRBV12-4 and TRBJ1-2; no clear D gene. V lost 6 bases to trimming and J lost 6 bases, with 14 bases between them. This CDR3 region has 13 residues. The CDR3 region has the DNA TGTGCCAGCAGCAGACTGAATGTCAATGGCTACACCTTC. This translates into CASSRLNVNGYTF.

The genes are TRBV20-1 and TRBJ1-5; D unresolved. This CDR3 has 12 residues. V was shortened by 2 bases and J by 9 bases, with 11 bases between the two germline ends. CDR1 and CDR2 (germline): DFQATT, SNEGSKA (reference sequence). CDR3 in DNA: TGCAGTGCTAGATGGGCGGCCGGGCCCCAGCATTTT. As protein: CSARWAAGPQHF.

J is TRBJ2-3 and V is TRBV20-1, with D perhaps matching TRBD2 (6 bases). The CDR3 is made up of 13 amino acids. V was pared by 0 bases and J by 10 bases, with 14 bases between. CDR1 DFQATT and CDR2 SNEGSKA come from the germline V gene (reference sequence). As DNA, the CDR3 is TGCAGTGCTAGAGATCTCGCGGGATCGGCGCAGTATTTT. Its protein is CSARDLAGSAQYF.

V is TRBV20-1 and J is TRBJ2-7, with 7 positions matching TRBD2. Per germline, CDR1 DFQATT and CDR2 SNEGSKA (reference sequence). The trim removed 6 bases at V and 6 bases at J, leaving 11 bases unmatched. This CDR3 has 13 amino acids. The CDR3 region has the DNA TGCAGTGCGCATCGACTAGCCCGCCTCGAGCAGTACTTC. Its protein is CSAHRLARLEQYF.

This clonotype was recorded a few times. The CDR3 sequence is CASRAGPSTDTQYF. The CDR3 DNA sequence: TGTGCCAGCAGAGCGGGGCCTAGCACAGATACGCAGTATTTT. The chain joins TRBV21-1 to TRBJ2-3; no check of the table's D call, TRBD2, against the DNA was made. TRBV21-1 is classified as a pseudogene. CDR3 length: 14 residues.